The 24 T cell receptor beta chains presented below share a single source sample, sequenced in a study of blood T cell repertoires in COVID-19 (dated by TCRdb to the early 2020s). The library was built by means of the immunoSEQ multiplex PCR assay. TCRdb limited this immuneACCESS table to in-frame rearrangements with V and J called. A share of clones is missing; checked studies link under half to unresolved V genes, and the rest is unexplained. Counted in this sample were 79,000 or so clones; roughly 84% of them appeared once. The ten top clones hold 11% of the sample. Specimen: peripheral blood. The receptor set was obtained from a man aged 60 to 75 with COVID-19, enrolled during active disease.

This chain connects TRBV6-6 to TRBJ1-6, with 8 positions matching TRBD1. In germline, CDR1 is MNHNY, CDR2 SVGAGI (reference sequence). V lost 6 bases to trimming and J lost 9 bases; unmatched junction nucleotides: 7. The CDR3 totals 14 residues. The CDR3 coding sequence is TGTGCCAGCAGAGGACAGGGAGGCTCTTCACCCCTCCACTTT. It encodes CASRGQGGSSPLHF.

This chain connects TRBV7-9 to TRBJ1-1, with TRBD1 matching over 9 bases. The CDR3 runs 13 residues. Germline CDR1 SEHNR, CDR2 FQNEAQ (reference sequence). V dropped 9 bases and J dropped 6; count of bases not matched to a gene: 8. DNA for the CDR3: TGTGCCAGTGCGGACAGGGGAAATCCTGAAGCTTTCTTT. It codes for CASADRGNPEAFF.

The gene calls are TRBV6-5 and TRBJ2-2, with 7 nucleotides matching TRBD2. This CDR3 contains 14 residues. Germline-derived CDR1 and CDR2 are MNHEY and SVGAGI. V trimming: 8 bases; J trimming: 4 bases; junction bases outside the gene matches: 7. The DNA for the CDR3 is TGTGCCAGCCAGCGGGACTCGGGCACCGGGGAGCTGTTTTTT. Translating it yields CASQRDSGTGELFF.

This chain connects TRBV6-4 to TRBJ1-2; TRBD1 is a possible D gene (5 bases). This CDR3 region has 13 residues. From germline, CDR1 is MRHNA and CDR2 SNTAGT. V was pared by 3 bases and J by 7 bases, with 12 bases between. The CDR3 region has the DNA TGTGCCAGCAGTGATGCGCAGGGCTCTGGCTACACCTTC. As protein: CASSDAQGSGYTF.

The gene calls are TRBV9 and TRBJ2-7; TRBD1 agrees at 12 bases. The CDR3 loop spans 14 amino acids. Looked up from germline, CDR1 is SGDLS and CDR2 is YYNGEE. Losses at the gene ends were 7 bases for V and 7 bases for J; bases not matched to a gene: 9. The chain's CDR3 is CASRRGTGGEEQYF. CDR3 DNA: TGTGCCAGCCGACGCGGGACAGGGGGCGAAGAGCAGTACTTC.

This clone showed up just once. This chain uses TRBV7-2 with TRBJ2-1; 12 nucleotides agree with TRBD2. Germline CDR1 is SGHTA and CDR2 is FQGNSA. Trimming removed 3 bases from V and 7 bases from J; junction bases left unmatched: 4. CDR3 size: 15 residues. This CDR3 reads CASSFRLAGENEQFF. In DNA form, the CDR3 reads TGTGCCAGCAGCTTTCGACTAGCGGGAGAAAATGAGCAGTTCTTC.

This rearrangement joins TRBV12-3 or TRBV12-4 to TRBJ2-5; TRBD2 agrees at 7 bases. The CDR3 runs to 13 residues. V shed 2 bases, J shed 4 bases, and the junction held 1 base outside the gene matches. CDR3: CASSLIAGETQYF. DNA of the CDR3: TGTGCCAGCAGTTTAATAGCGGGAGAGACCCAGTACTTC.

The chain links TRBV3-1 (or the pseudogene TRBV3-2) to TRBJ2-2; TRBD1 matches at 7 bases. Germline CDR1 reads LGHDT; CDR2 reads YNNKEL (reference sequence). After removal of 1 base from V and 3 bases from J, the junction contained 2 bases not matched to a gene. The CDR3 spans 15 residues. CDR3 DNA: TGTGCCAGCAGCCAAGGGACAGGCTACACCGGGGAGCTGTTTTTT. Translating it yields CASSQGTGYTGELFF.

The chain is built from TRBV6-5 and TRBJ2-5; D might be TRBD2 (5 bases). The CDR3 is 13 amino acids. Per germline, CDR1 MNHEY and CDR2 SVGAGI. V lost 5 bases, J lost 9 bases, and 16 bases lay in between. CDR3 loop: CASSPAQVGAQYF. The CDR3 DNA follows: TGTGCCAGCAGTCCCGCGCAGGTCGGGGCCCAGTACTTC.

The rearrangement joins TRBV10-1 to TRBJ2-3; tentative D call: TRBD1 (6 bases). The CDR3 consists of 13 residues. Germline V CDR1 and CDR2: WNHNN, SYGVQD (reference sequence). Trimming stripped 6 bases from V and 3 bases from J, with 10 bases between. For the CDR3, the DNA is TGCGCCAGCAGACAGGGAACTACAGATACGCAGTATTTT. Protein product: CASRQGTTDTQYF.

The genes are TRBV10-1 and TRBJ1-1; D unresolved. V was shortened by 4 bases and J by 7 bases, with 7 bases between the two germline ends. The germline CDR1 and CDR2 sequences are WNHNN and SYGVQD (reference sequence). This CDR3 has 11 amino acids. The CDR3 DNA reads as TGCGCCAGCAGTGTAGCGAGTGAAGCTTTCTTT. Translated, it gives CASSVASEAFF.

The chain links TRBV18 to TRBJ2-3, with 13 positions matching TRBD2. V dropped 0 bases and J dropped 3; count of bases not matched to a gene: 6. The CDR3 has 18 amino acids. CDR1 is KGHSH, CDR2 LQKENI, per germline. CDR3 residues: CASSPPGLAGARTDTQYF. CDR3 bases: TGTGCCAGCTCACCACCTGGACTAGCGGGAGCGCGGACAGATACGCAGTATTTT.

The genes are TRBV9 and TRBJ2-3; D might be TRBD2 (5 bases). The V and J ends lost 1 base and 2 bases respectively, with 14 bases between them. Germline CDR1 is SGDLS and CDR2 is YYNGEE. The CDR3 loop spans 16 amino acids. In DNA form, the CDR3 reads TGTGCCAGCAGCGTACCCGTGAGCGGCCACACAGATACGCAGTATTTT. It specifies CASSVPVSGHTDTQYF.

The table lists this clone with a count of one. The J gene is TRBJ2-1, the V gene TRBV2, with 16 bases matching TRBD2. Looked up from germline, CDR1 is SNHLY and CDR2 is FYNNEI. The junction had 11 bases not matched to a gene; V was cut back by 6 bases and J by 3 bases. There are 19 residues in the CDR3. In DNA, the CDR3 is TGTGCCAGCAGGAACCCCGGGACTAGCGGGAGGGTAGGCTACAATGAGCAGTTCTTC. Protein product: CASRNPGTSGRVGYNEQFF.

The J gene is TRBJ1-2, the V gene TRBV7-9; 10 bases map to TRBD1. CDR3 size: 14 residues. Germline loops: CDR1 SEHNR, CDR2 FQNEAQ (reference sequence). Trimming at V came to 3 bases and at J to 2 bases, leaving 0 bases not matched to a gene. The CDR3 region is CASSLGQGNYGYTF. The CDR3 DNA is TGTGCCAGCAGCTTGGGACAGGGGAACTATGGCTACACCTTC. The full variable domain, in which reference TRBV7-9 and TRBJ1-2 provide the parts outside the CDR3, is DTGVSQNPRHKITKRGQNVTFRCDPISEHNRLYWYRQTLGQGPEFLTYFQNEAQLEKSRLLSDRFSAERPKGSFSTLEIQRTEQGDSAMYLCASSLGQGNYGYTFGSGTRLTVV.

The chain links TRBV5-4 to TRBJ2-1; D is possibly TRBD2 (7 bases). This CDR3 is built from 17 residues. V lost 2 bases, J lost 5 bases, and 20 bases lay in between. Germline V gives CDR1 SGHNT, CDR2 YYREEE (reference sequence). For the CDR3, the DNA is TGTGCCAGCAGCTTTCAGGGGACTACCCCCCCTAACAATGAGCAGTTCTTC. This sequence encodes CASSFQGTTPPNNEQFF.

The chain couples TRBV30 to TRBJ1-2, with 10 bases aligning to TRBD1. The CDR3 runs to 13 residues. With 5 bases clipped from V and 7 bases from J, the junction kept 7 bases outside the gene matches. The germline V gene has CDR1 GTSNPN and CDR2 SVGIG (reference sequence). This CDR3 reads CAWARDRGGGYTF. The CDR3 nucleotides read TGTGCCTGGGCCCGGGACAGGGGCGGTGGCTACACCTTC.

The genes are TRBV4-2 and TRBJ2-2, with D tentatively TRBD2 (6 bases). Germline V CDR1 and CDR2: LGHNA, YNFKEQ. The CDR3 is 16 amino acids. V shed 3 bases and J shed 5 bases, with 16 bases lying between them. CDR3 coding DNA: TGTGCCAGCAGCCACGATTGGGAGGAAAAGACCGGGGAGCTGTTTTTT. Its protein product is CASSHDWEEKTGELFF.

V gene TRBV28 combines with J gene TRBJ1-2; the D gene is possibly TRBD1 (6 bases). This CDR3 has 16 residues. The V gene's germline CDR1 is MDHEN and CDR2 SYDVKM. Trimming left V 4 bases short and J 5 bases short, with 20 bases between. CDR3 sequence reads: CASSSRTEHPAYGYTF. The CDR3 coding sequence is TGTGCCAGCAGTTCCAGGACAGAGCACCCCGCGTATGGCTACACCTTC.

The chain is built from TRBV7-6 and TRBJ2-7; tentative D call: TRBD2 (7 bases). The CDR3 totals 15 residues. The germline V gene has CDR1 SGHVS and CDR2 FNYEAQ. The V and J ends lost 4 bases and 3 bases respectively, with 16 bases between them. The CDR3 sequence is CASSSPGRGIYEQYF. CDR3 DNA sequence: TGTGCCAGCAGCTCCCCGGGGAGGGGGATCTACGAGCAGTACTTC.

The chain has TRBV27 and TRBJ2-1, with 7 bases matching TRBD1. The CDR3 loop spans 14 amino acids. Germline lookup yields CDR1 MNHEY and CDR2 SMNVEV (reference sequence). Trimming took 7 bases from V and 3 from J; bases not matched to a gene: 6. As DNA, the CDR3 is TGTGCCAGCAAGCCCGGGACAGACTACAATGAGCAGTTCTTC. Protein sequence: CASKPGTDYNEQFF.

The V and J genes are TRBV2 and TRBJ1-6; TRBD1 might be the D (5 bases). Germline values: CDR1 SNHLY, CDR2 FYNNEI. The CDR3 runs to 13 residues. V lost 2 bases and J 14 bases, leaving 13 bases between the germline ends. The CDR3 sequence is CASSERRVYALHF. CDR3 nucleotide sequence: TGTGCCAGCAGTGAACGCAGGGTATATGCCCTCCACTTT.

The chain carries TRBV7-9 and TRBJ2-1; D gene uncertain. Deletions cut 2 bases from V and 8 bases from J, with 10 bases between. The length of the CDR3 is 13 residues. In germline, CDR1 is SEHNR, CDR2 FQNEAQ (reference sequence). The CDR3 here is CASSLSLRDEQFF. In DNA form, the CDR3 reads TGTGCCAGCAGCTTAAGTCTACGTGATGAGCAGTTCTTC.

V gene TRBV4-1 combines with J gene TRBJ2-5; D is uncertain. The CDR3 sequence is 13 residues long. Trimming shortened V by 4 bases and J by 5 bases, and 11 bases separated the two germline ends. The germline gives CDR1 MGHRA, CDR2 YSYEKL. CDR3 protein: CASSLRWRETQYF. In DNA, the CDR3 is TGCGCCAGCAGCCTCCGGTGGCGGGAGACCCAGTACTTC.